These 7 T cell receptor beta chains came from one sample sequenced in a study of response to subunit inactivated influenza vaccine. TCRdb re-called the RT-PCR reads through MiXCR, storing one row per CDR3 protein. The sample has about 240,000 distinct CDR3 sequences; 9% to 15% are singletons. This sample comprised non-naive T cells sorted from PBMCs, obtained 14 to 15 days before vaccination. The receptors were gathered from a man aged 50-60 years who received an inactivated influenza vaccine.

This clonotype was seen a few times. The V gene is TRBV12-3 or TRBV12-4, the J gene TRBJ2-7, with TRBD1 identical over 11 bases. The CDR3 length is 16 residues. Trimming took 6 bases from V and 6 from J; bases not matched to a gene: 13. The CDR3 region has the DNA TGTGCCAGCAGCTCCGGGACAGGGGGTTTGAAGGGCGAGCAGTACTTC. Translation gives CASSSGTGGLKGEQYF.

This clonotype was recorded a few times. The chain carries TRBV11-2 and TRBJ2-7; 8 bases are shared with TRBD2. Germline V CDR1 and CDR2: SGHAT, FQNNGV. V lost 0 bases, J lost 7 bases, and 5 bases stayed unmatched. The CDR3 is 14 amino acids. The CDR3 loop is CASSLDSGVVEQYF. As DNA, the CDR3 is TGTGCCAGCAGCTTAGATAGCGGGGTTGTGGAGCAGTACTTC.

The sample holds a few counts of this clonotype. The rearrangement joins TRBV20-1 to TRBJ2-3; the D is unclear. Trimming removed 3 bases at V and 2 bases at J, with 18 bases between. CDR3 length equals 16 residues. The germline V gene encodes CDR1 DFQATT and CDR2 SNEGSKA (reference sequence). In nucleotides, the CDR3 is TGCAGTGCTAGTGTTATGGGGAATTCCCCCACAGATACGCAGTATTTT. It is translated as CSASVMGNSPTDTQYF.

As for this clonotype: A much larger clone sits a single nucleotide away, making a read error possible. The chain employs TRBV7-2 and TRBJ2-3, with unresolved D. This CDR3 contains 14 residues. Trimming removed 2 bases at V and 0 bases at J, with 6 bases between. Germline values: CDR1 SGHTA, CDR2 FQGNSA. The CDR3 coding sequence is TGTGCCAGCAGCTTATTAGGCAGCACAGATACGCAGTATTTT. It encodes CASSLLGSTDTQYF.

This clonotype has a count of ten or more. The chain is built from TRBV7-9 and TRBJ2-7; the D gene is possibly TRBD1 (5 bases). This CDR3 contains 13 residues. V shed 1 base and J shed 5 bases, with 9 bases lying between them. The germline V gene has CDR1 SEHNR and CDR2 FQNEAQ (reference sequence). The chain's CDR3 is CASSLEQGNEQYF. As DNA, the CDR3 is TGTGCCAGCAGCTTAGAGCAGGGCAACGAGCAGTACTTC.

A few counts support this clonotype. The rearrangement uses TRBV14 and TRBJ2-7, with D maybe TRBD1 (6 bases). This CDR3 spans 15 amino acids. Germline values: CDR1 SGHDN, CDR2 FVKESK. Trimming left V 4 bases short and J 2 bases short, with 15 bases between. CDR3 sequence reads: CASSPFTGSAYEQYF. CDR3 sequence (DNA): TGTGCCAGCAGCCCCTTTACAGGGAGTGCCTACGAGCAGTACTTC.

This clonotype has just a few counts. The rearrangement uses TRBV4-2 and TRBJ2-6; possible D gene TRBD1, 5 bases. CDR1 and CDR2 from the germline V gene are LGHNA and YNFKEQ. V was pared by 3 bases and J by 0 bases, with 6 bases between. This CDR3 spans 15 amino acids. CDR3: CASSQTDSGANVLTF. CDR3 sequence (DNA): TGTGCCAGCAGCCAGACAGACTCTGGGGCCAACGTCCTGACTTTC.